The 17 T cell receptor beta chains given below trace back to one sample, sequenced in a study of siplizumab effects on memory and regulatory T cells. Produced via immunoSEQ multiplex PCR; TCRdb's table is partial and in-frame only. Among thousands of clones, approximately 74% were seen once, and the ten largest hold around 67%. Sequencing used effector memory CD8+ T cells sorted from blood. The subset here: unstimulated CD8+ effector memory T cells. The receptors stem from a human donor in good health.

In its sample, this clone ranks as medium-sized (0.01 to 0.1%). In DNA, the CDR3 is TGTGCCAGCAGTGTACTGGGGACAGCGCTCTCGTACACCTTC. Amino acids: CASSVLGTALSYTF. The chain uses TRBV6-5 and TRBJ1-2, with 7 bases fitting TRBD1. The CDR3 extends over 14 amino acids. Trimming removed 5 bases from V and 11 bases from J; junction bases left unmatched: 14. Germline lookup yields CDR1 MNHEY and CDR2 SVGAGI.

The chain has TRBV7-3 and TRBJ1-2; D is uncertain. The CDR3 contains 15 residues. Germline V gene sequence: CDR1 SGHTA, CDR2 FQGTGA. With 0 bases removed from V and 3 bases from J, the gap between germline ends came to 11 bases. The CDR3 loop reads CASSLTARGHYGYTF. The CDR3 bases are TGTGCCAGCAGCTTAACCGCTCGCGGGCACTATGGCTACACCTTC.

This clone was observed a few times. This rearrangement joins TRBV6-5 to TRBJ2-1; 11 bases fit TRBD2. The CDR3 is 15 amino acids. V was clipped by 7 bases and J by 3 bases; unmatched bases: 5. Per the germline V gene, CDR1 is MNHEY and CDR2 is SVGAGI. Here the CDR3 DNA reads TGTGCCAGCACTAGTACTAGCGGGAGCTACAATGAGCAGTTCTTC. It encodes CASTSTSGSYNEQFF.

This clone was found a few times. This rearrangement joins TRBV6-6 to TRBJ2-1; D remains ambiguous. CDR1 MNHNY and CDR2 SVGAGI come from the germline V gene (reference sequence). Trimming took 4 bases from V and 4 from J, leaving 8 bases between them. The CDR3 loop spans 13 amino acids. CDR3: CASSSDSYNEQFF. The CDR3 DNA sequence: TGTGCCAGCAGTTCCGACTCATACAATGAGCAGTTCTTC.

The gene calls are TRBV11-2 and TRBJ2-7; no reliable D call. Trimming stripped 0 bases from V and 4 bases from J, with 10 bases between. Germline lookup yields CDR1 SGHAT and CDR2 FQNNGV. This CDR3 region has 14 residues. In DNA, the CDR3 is TGTGCCAGCAGCTTAGATCTATCCGGGTACGAGCAGTACTTC. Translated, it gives CASSLDLSGYEQYF.

The CDR3 reads CASSLGAGHTEAFF. DNA for the CDR3: TGTGCCAGCAGCTTGGGAGCAGGGCACACTGAAGCTTTCTTT. V gene TRBV5-4 combines with J gene TRBJ1-1, with D perhaps matching TRBD1 (5 bases). V shed 0 bases and J shed 3 bases, with 9 bases lying between them. The CDR3 is made up of 14 amino acids. Germline values: CDR1 SGHNT, CDR2 YYREEE (reference sequence).

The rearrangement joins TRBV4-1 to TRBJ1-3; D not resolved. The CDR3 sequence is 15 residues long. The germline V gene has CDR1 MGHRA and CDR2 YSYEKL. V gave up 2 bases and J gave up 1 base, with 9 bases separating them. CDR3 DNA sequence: TGCGCCAGCAGCCAATCCCCCAGGTCTGGAAACACCATATATTTT. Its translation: CASSQSPRSGNTIYF.

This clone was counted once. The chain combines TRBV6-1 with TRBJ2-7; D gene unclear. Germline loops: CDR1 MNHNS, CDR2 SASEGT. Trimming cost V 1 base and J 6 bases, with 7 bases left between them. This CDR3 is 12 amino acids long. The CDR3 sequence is CASSEGRFEQYF. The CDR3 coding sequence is TGTGCCAGCAGTGAAGGAAGATTCGAGCAGTACTTC.

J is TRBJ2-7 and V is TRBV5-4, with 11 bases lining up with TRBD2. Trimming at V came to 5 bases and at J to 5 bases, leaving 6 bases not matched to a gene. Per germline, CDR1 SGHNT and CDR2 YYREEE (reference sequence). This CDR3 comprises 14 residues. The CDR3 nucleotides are TGTGCCAGCAGTTCTAGCGGGAGGTCCCACGAGCAGTACTTC. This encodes CASSSSGRSHEQYF.

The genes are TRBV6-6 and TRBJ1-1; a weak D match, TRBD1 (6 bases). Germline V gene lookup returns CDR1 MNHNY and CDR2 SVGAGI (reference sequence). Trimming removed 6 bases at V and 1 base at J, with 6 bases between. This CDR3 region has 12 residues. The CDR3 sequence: CASRTGNTEAFF. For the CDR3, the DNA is TGTGCCAGCAGGACAGGGAACACTGAAGCTTTCTTT.

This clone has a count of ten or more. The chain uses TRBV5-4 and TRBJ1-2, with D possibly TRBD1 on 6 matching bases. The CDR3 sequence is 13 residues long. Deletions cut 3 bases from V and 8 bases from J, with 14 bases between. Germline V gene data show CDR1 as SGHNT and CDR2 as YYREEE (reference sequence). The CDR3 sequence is CASSSWTAGGYTF. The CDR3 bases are TGTGCCAGCAGCTCTTGGACAGCCGGCGGCTACACCTTC.

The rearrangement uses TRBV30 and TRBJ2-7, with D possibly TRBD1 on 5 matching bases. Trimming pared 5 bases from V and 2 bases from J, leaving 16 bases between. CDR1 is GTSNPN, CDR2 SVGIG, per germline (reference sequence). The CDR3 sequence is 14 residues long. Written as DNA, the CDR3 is TGTGCCTGGGACCTAGGGGTGCCTACCTACGAGCAGTACTTC. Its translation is CAWDLGVPTYEQYF.

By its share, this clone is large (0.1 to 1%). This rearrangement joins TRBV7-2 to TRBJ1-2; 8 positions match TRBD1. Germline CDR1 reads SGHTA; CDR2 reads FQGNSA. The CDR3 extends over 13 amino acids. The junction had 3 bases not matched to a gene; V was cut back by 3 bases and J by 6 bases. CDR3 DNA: TGTGCCAGCAGCTTGGGACAGGTCCATGGCTACACCTTC. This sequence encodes CASSLGQVHGYTF.

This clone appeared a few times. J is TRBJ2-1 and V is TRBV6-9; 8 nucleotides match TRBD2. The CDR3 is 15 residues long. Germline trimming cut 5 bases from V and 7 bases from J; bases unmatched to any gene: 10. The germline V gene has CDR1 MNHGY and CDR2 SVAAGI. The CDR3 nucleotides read TGTGCCAGCAGTGCGGGACTAGAAGGTTTTAATGAGCAGTTCTTC. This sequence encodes CASSAGLEGFNEQFF.

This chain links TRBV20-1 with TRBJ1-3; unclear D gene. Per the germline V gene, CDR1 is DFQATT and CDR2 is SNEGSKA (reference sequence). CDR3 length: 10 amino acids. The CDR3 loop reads CSEAGNTIYF. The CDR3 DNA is TGCAGCGAGGCGGGAAACACCATATATTTT.

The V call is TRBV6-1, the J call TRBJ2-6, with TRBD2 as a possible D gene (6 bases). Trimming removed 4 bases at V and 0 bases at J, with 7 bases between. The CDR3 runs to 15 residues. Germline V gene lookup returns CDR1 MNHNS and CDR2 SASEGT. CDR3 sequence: CASSGGDSGANVLTF. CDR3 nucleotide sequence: TGTGCCAGCAGTGGCGGGGACTCTGGGGCCAACGTCCTGACTTTC.

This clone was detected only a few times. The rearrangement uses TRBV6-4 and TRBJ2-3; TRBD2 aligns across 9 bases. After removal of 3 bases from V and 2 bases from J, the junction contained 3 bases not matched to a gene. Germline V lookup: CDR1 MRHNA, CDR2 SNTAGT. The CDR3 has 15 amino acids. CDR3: CASSEAGGPTDTQYF. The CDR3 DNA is TGTGCCAGCAGTGAGGCGGGAGGGCCCACAGATACGCAGTATTTT.